Listed below are T cell receptor beta chains from one sample, sequenced in a study of T-cell reconstitution after alpha-beta-depleted transplantation in children. MiXCR was run by TCRdb on the PCR reads, yielding one entry per CDR3 protein. The repertoire consists of 300,000 or so distinct CDR3 sequences, with almost 10% occurring once and the leading ten covering 10%. Sequencing used PBMCs from the stem cell graft donor, obtained from the stem cell graft. The receptors derive from a human donor who donated a stem cell graft to a child with SCID. Both conserved end residues are part of each CDR3. Each record gives: clone size, J gene, D gene, V gene, CDR3 DNA, CDR3 protein. The D gene is left open where the match is weak. The size entry is marked missing in some rows and otherwise reads once, few, many or a size class.

few,TRBJ2-6,.,TRBV5-1,TGCGCCAGCATGGGCTGGGGGACTGGGGCCAACGTCCTGACTTTC,CASMGWGTGANVLTF
few,TRBJ2-7,TRBD1,TRBV12-3/TRBV12-4,TGTGCCAGCGCGGACGGGACAGGGCTTCTCGAGCAGTACTTC,CASADGTGLLEQYF
.,TRBJ1-2,TRBD1,TRBV10-2,TGCGCCAGCTGGGGCGGGACAGGGGACACCTATGGCTACACCTTC,CASWGGTGDTYGYTF
many,TRBJ2-2,.,TRBV12-3/TRBV12-4,TGTGCCAGCAGTTTAGGGCTAGCTGAGCTGTTTTTT,CASSLGLAELFF
few,TRBJ1-2,TRBD1,TRBV7-8,TGTGCCAGCAGCCATCGACAGGGTATTAACTATGGCTACACCTTC,CASSHRQGINYGYTF
.,TRBJ2-1,.,TRBV7-2,TGTGCCAGCAGCTTAGCGGCCAGAAGCCTCTCCTACAATGAGCAGTTCTTC,CASSLAARSLSYNEQFF
few,TRBJ1-1,.,TRBV18,TGTGCCAGCTCACCACCGGCGGGAACTGAAGCTTTCTTT,CASSPPAGTEAFF
.,TRBJ1-1,.,TRBV15,TGTGCCACCAGTCGTCCCGGTTTGAACACTGAAGCTTTCTTT,CATSRPGLNTEAFF
few,TRBJ2-1,TRBD2,TRBV20-1,TGCAGTGCCGAGGGGACTAGCGGGGGGGAGGATGAGCAGTTCTTC,CSAEGTSGGEDEQFF
few,TRBJ1-1,.,TRBV3-1,TGTGCCAGCAGCCGCAGAGGGATGAACACTGAAGCTTTCTTT,CASSRRGMNTEAFF
many,TRBJ2-7,.,TRBV27,TGTGCCAGCAGTTTATTCGGGCACAGGGACTCCTACGAGCAGTACTTC,CASSLFGHRDSYEQYF
.,TRBJ2-3,.,TRBV5-1,TGCGCCAGCAGCTTGGTAGGGGGGCGCACAGATACGCAGTATTTT,CASSLVGGRTDTQYF
many,TRBJ2-3,TRBD2,TRBV5-1,TGCGCCAGCAGGCGGGAGACTAGCACAGATACGCAGTATTTT,CASRRETSTDTQYF
many,TRBJ2-7,.,TRBV27,TGTGCCAGCTGCCCAGCACAGCGGCCCTACGAGCAGTACTTC,CASCPAQRPYEQYF
once,TRBJ2-7,TRBD1,TRBV25-1,TGTGCCAGCAGTACGCGGACAGGGGGCGTCTACGAGCAGTACTTC,CASSTRTGGVYEQYF
.,TRBJ2-7,TRBD2,TRBV27,TGTGCCAGCGGACTAGCGGGGGATGGCAGGGAGCAGTACTTC,CASGLAGDGREQYF
.,TRBJ2-5,TRBD1,TRBV4-1,TGCGCCAGCAGCCAAGGGACAGGGGGATTGAAAGAGACCCAGTACTTC,CASSQGTGGLKETQYF
.,TRBJ2-1,.,TRBV5-1,TGCGCCAGCAGCCCTGGGTGGAATGAGCAGTTCTTC,CASSPGWNEQFF
many,TRBJ2-3,TRBD2,TRBV20-1,TGCAGTGCTAGATCCCGGCTAGCGGGGGCCCCTAGCACAGATACGCAGTATTTT,CSARSRLAGAPSTDTQYF
few,TRBJ2-7,.,TRBV5-1,TGCGCCAGCAGCCCAATTTCCGGGACACTCGAGCAGTACTTC,CASSPISGTLEQYF
few,TRBJ1-3,.,TRBV12-3/TRBV12-4,TGTGCCAGCAGTTCCTACGCGAACACCATATATTTT,CASSSYANTIYF
few,TRBJ2-5,.,TRBV3-1,TGTGCCAGCAGCCCTCGGGGGACAAAGGCCCAAGAGACCCAGTACTTC,CASSPRGTKAQETQYF
few,TRBJ1-6,.,TRBV5-5,TGTGCCAGCAGCTTGGAGGCAGCGTATAATTCACCCCTCCACTTT,CASSLEAAYNSPLHF
few,TRBJ2-4,TRBD1,TRBV7-9,TGTGCCAGCAGCGGCTGGACAGGCCCTTCAAACATTCAGTACTTC,CASSGWTGPSNIQYF
.,TRBJ1-4,.,TRBV10-3,TGTGCCATCAGTGAGTCGGCCACGGGGGGAGAAAAACTGTTTTTT,CAISESATGGEKLFF
many,TRBJ2-7,.,TRBV3-1,TGTGCCAGCAGCCTTCTCCCTTTGGGCAAACCCTACGAGCAGTACTTC,CASSLLPLGKPYEQYF
.,TRBJ2-7,.,TRBV12-3/TRBV12-4,TGTGCCAGCAGTTCTTCCTTCGGCGAGCAGTACTTC,CASSSSFGEQYF
.,TRBJ1-2,.,TRBV18,TGTGCCAGCTCACCCTCGGACAAGGCCTATGGCTACACCTTC,CASSPSDKAYGYTF
many,TRBJ2-4,.,TRBV12-3/TRBV12-4,TGTGCCAGCAGTTTATCACCCTCCGTAGCCAAAAACATTCAGTACTTC,CASSLSPSVAKNIQYF
.,TRBJ2-7,TRBD1,TRBV6-5,TGTGCCAGCAGGTACAGGGGGAAGTTCGAGCAGTACTTC,CASRYRGKFEQYF
.,TRBJ2-7,.,TRBV19,TGTGCCAGTAGTGGACCCGGGACTGAAACCTACGAGCAGTACTTC,CASSGPGTETYEQYF
few,TRBJ2-7,TRBD1,TRBV12-3/TRBV12-4,TGTGCCAGCAGTCTCACGGACGGACAGGGCCGTATCTACGAGCAGTACTTC,CASSLTDGQGRIYEQYF
few,TRBJ2-5,.,TRBV20-1,TGCAGTGCTAACAGGGTGCTCCAAGAGACCCAGTACTTC,CSANRVLQETQYF
.,TRBJ2-7,TRBD1,TRBV7-9,TGTGCCAGCAGTTGGACAGGTTTCGACTCCGAGCAGTACTTC,CASSWTGFDSEQYF
many,TRBJ2-1,.,TRBV7-9,TGTGCCAGCAGCCCTTCCGGCCCCAATGAGCAGTTCTTC,CASSPSGPNEQFF
few,TRBJ2-1,.,TRBV12-3/TRBV12-4,TGTGCCAGCAGTTTGGGGGCAAAGGCGGAGCAGTTCTTC,CASSLGAKAEQFF
few,TRBJ2-7,.,TRBV7-3,TGTGCCAGCAGACCCTCGGTAGGGACTCACGAGCAGTACTTC,CASRPSVGTHEQYF
few,TRBJ2-3,TRBD2,TRBV7-9,TGTGCCAGCAGGGAAGCGGGATGGGGCACAGATACGCAGTATTTT,CASREAGWGTDTQYF
many,TRBJ2-3,.,TRBV5-1,TGCGCCAGCAGCTTGGGGGGGCGTTCCACAGATACGCAGTATTTT,CASSLGGRSTDTQYF
.,TRBJ1-1,.,TRBV19,TGTGCCAGTAGATTGACAGGAAACACTGAAGCTTTCTTT,CASRLTGNTEAFF
once,TRBJ2-7,.,TRBV6-6,TGTGCCAGCAGACAGGGTATGTACGAGCAGTACTTC,CASRQGMYEQYF
.,TRBJ1-2,TRBD1,TRBV20-1,TGCAGTTCTCAAGGGGGCCTCTATGGCTACACCTTC,CSSQGGLYGYTF
many,TRBJ2-5,.,TRBV10-3,TGTGCCATCAGTGGGACCTTTTACCAAGAGACCCAGTACTTC,CAISGTFYQETQYF
.,TRBJ1-1,.,TRBV29-1,TGCAGCGTTGAAGTGGTCACGAACACTGAAGCTTTCTTT,CSVEVVTNTEAFF